Below are 30 T cell receptor beta chains sequenced from a single sample in a study of shared clonotypes between healthy human individuals. The protocol was immunoSEQ multiplex PCR, while the TCRdb copy is restricted to in-frame clones and leaves out a portion. The table includes about 980,000 clones, approximately 76% detected once. The material sequenced was memory CD4+ T cells sorted from blood. Subset defined: CD45RA-negative fraction. These receptors all stem from a man aged 18 to 30 in good health.

This clone was recorded once. The chain recombines TRBV30 with TRBJ1-1, with a weak D call TRBD1 (5 bases). Germline V gives CDR1 GTSNPN, CDR2 SVGIG (reference sequence). Deletions cut 0 bases from V and 4 bases from J, with 9 bases between. The CDR3 contains 13 residues. Written as DNA, the CDR3 is TGTGCCTGGAGTGTTGTTGGGACCACTGAAGCTTTCTTT. This encodes CAWSVVGTTEAFF.

The chain couples TRBV6-1 to TRBJ1-3, with 9 nucleotides matching TRBD1. Germline V CDR1 and CDR2: MNHNS, SASEGT. Germline trimming cut 8 bases from V and 8 bases from J; bases unmatched to any gene: 10. The CDR3 is made up of 14 amino acids. CDR3 residues: CASRDGTGTHTIYF. The CDR3, as DNA: TGTGCCAGCCGGGACGGGACAGGGACGCACACCATATATTTT.

This clone was counted a single time. The chain combines TRBV19 with TRBJ2-6; tentatively, D is TRBD1 (6 bases). CDR3 size: 13 residues. Germline-derived CDR1 and CDR2 are LNHDA and SQIVND (reference sequence). The V end lost 8 bases, the J end lost 3 bases, and 8 bases lay between the germline ends. The CDR3 DNA follows: TGTGCCAGTCGGACAGTTGGGGCCAACGTCCTGACTTTC. Residues: CASRTVGANVLTF.

CDR3 amino acids: CASTQNGYYGYTF. The CDR3 DNA follows: TGTGCCAGCACCCAAAACGGTTACTATGGCTACACCTTC. The V gene is TRBV6-1, the J gene TRBJ1-2, with D unresolved. The CDR3 contains 13 residues. V dropped 7 bases and J dropped 3 bases, with 12 bases sitting between them. Germline V gene lookup returns CDR1 MNHNS and CDR2 SASEGT.

This clone was recorded a few times. The V and J genes are TRBV5-1 and TRBJ2-7, with TRBD2 matching over 7 bases. This CDR3 contains 14 residues. Germline lookup yields CDR1 SGHRS and CDR2 YFSETQ. V gave up 3 bases and J gave up 2 bases; unmatched junction bases: 5. As DNA, the CDR3 is TGCGCCAGCAGCTCCGGACTAGGACCCTACGAGCAGTACTTC. This gives the protein CASSSGLGPYEQYF.

The rearrangement uses TRBV18 and TRBJ1-2; no clear D. CDR1 is KGHSH, CDR2 LQKENI, per germline. Trimming removed 6 bases from V and 3 bases from J, with 11 bases in between. The CDR3 spans 13 residues. The CDR3 region has the DNA TGTGCCAGCTCTCCGAGGGAGGACTATGGCTACACCTTC. Amino acids: CASSPREDYGYTF.

This clone was counted a few times. The genes are TRBV18 and TRBJ2-4, with 10 bases matching TRBD1. CDR3 size: 14 residues. In germline, CDR1 is KGHSH, CDR2 LQKENI. V trimming: 1 base; J trimming: 11 bases; junction bases outside the gene matches: 5. The CDR3 nucleotides are TGTGCCAGCTCACCACGGACAGGGGGGGGATTTCAGTACTTC. Amino acids: CASSPRTGGGFQYF.

This chain uses TRBV13 with TRBJ2-3; 15 bases map to TRBD2. The CDR3 runs 18 residues. The V and J ends lost 1 base and 0 bases, in that order; junction bases with no gene match: 2. Germline V CDR1 and CDR2: PRHDT, FYEKMQ (reference sequence). This CDR3 reads CASSLEGLAGGSTDTQYF. As DNA, the CDR3 is TGTGCCAGCAGCTTAGAAGGACTAGCGGGGGGGAGCACAGATACGCAGTATTTT.

This chain connects TRBV6-1 to TRBJ1-4; D is uncertain. The CDR3 is made up of 15 amino acids. Trimming stripped 8 bases from V and 4 bases from J, with 17 bases between. CDR1 is MNHNS, CDR2 SASEGT, per germline. The CDR3 here is CASRVTVPINEKLFF. CDR3 coding DNA: TGTGCCAGCCGAGTAACAGTGCCGATTAATGAAAAACTGTTTTTT.

Only a few counts were recorded for this clone. The chain employs TRBV4-3 and TRBJ2-1; D uncertain. Germline V gene data show CDR1 as LGHNA and CDR2 as YSLEER. CDR3 length equals 14 residues. The V end was cut by 0 bases, the J end by 6 bases, with 9 bases between. This CDR3 reads CASSQEVGLNEQFF. The CDR3 DNA reads TGCGCCAGCAGCCAAGAGGTCGGTCTCAATGAGCAGTTCTTC.

The chain joins TRBV18 to TRBJ2-2; D call uncertain. The V gene lost 1 base and the J gene lost 6 bases, with 12 bases spanning the gap. The CDR3 is made up of 15 amino acids. Germline assignment: CDR1 KGHSH and CDR2 LQKENI. This chain's CDR3 is CASSPQDFRSGELFF. DNA of the CDR3: TGTGCCAGCTCACCACAAGACTTCAGGTCCGGGGAGCTGTTTTTT.

The V gene is TRBV6-5, the J gene TRBJ1-2, with TRBD1 identical over 8 bases. This CDR3 is built from 13 residues. The J segment lost 5 bases and the V segment lost 4 bases, leaving 3 bases of the junction unmatched. The germline V gene has CDR1 MNHEY and CDR2 SVGAGI. The CDR3 loop is CASSSTGEYGYTF. The CDR3 nucleotides are TGTGCCAGCAGTTCGACAGGGGAATATGGCTACACCTTC.

The CDR3 sequence is CASSPGVSAETQYF. In DNA, the CDR3 is TGTGCCAGCAGCCCGGGAGTGTCAGCGGAGACCCAGTACTTC. The chain links TRBV7-2 to TRBJ2-5; D is perhaps TRBD2 (6 bases). The V end was cut by 5 bases, the J end by 5 bases, with 15 bases between. Germline CDR1 reads SGHTA; CDR2 reads FQGNSA. The CDR3 sequence is 14 residues long.

The chain joins TRBV7-2 to TRBJ1-1, with TRBD1 identical over 8 bases. From germline, CDR1 is SGHTA and CDR2 FQGNSA. This CDR3 spans 13 amino acids. After removal of 6 bases from V and 14 bases from J, the junction contained 14 bases not matched to a gene. CDR3 in DNA: TGTGCCAGCAGTAACAGGGGGACGACAGGGGCATTCTTT. Its translation is CASSNRGTTGAFF.

This clone was seen only a few times. The rearrangement uses TRBV27 and TRBJ1-2; 8 bases map to TRBD1. Trimming took 2 bases from V and 1 from J; bases not matched to a gene: 6. The CDR3 totals 16 residues. The V gene's germline CDR1 is MNHEY and CDR2 SMNVEV (reference sequence). DNA of the CDR3: TGTGCCAGCAGTTTAGGGGGACAGGAACTTAACTATGGCTACACCTTC. Protein product: CASSLGGQELNYGYTF.

The chain couples TRBV7-8 to TRBJ2-7; D is possibly TRBD2 (6 bases). This CDR3 is built from 14 residues. Germline values: CDR1 SGHVS, CDR2 FQNEAQ. V was pared by 4 bases and J by 3 bases, with 13 bases between. DNA of the CDR3: TGTGCCAGCAGCTCCCCGGGACTTGGCTACGAGCAGTACTTC. Translation gives CASSSPGLGYEQYF.

The rearrangement joins TRBV9 to TRBJ2-1; 8 bases line up with TRBD2. The CDR3 extends over 15 amino acids. CDR1 is SGDLS, CDR2 YYNGEE, per germline. V shed 5 bases and J 7 bases; nucleotides not matched to a gene: 11. CDR3 DNA sequence: TGTGCCAGCAGTCCCCCAAGCGGGGGACGGAATGAGCAGTTCTTC. This gives the protein CASSPPSGGRNEQFF.

The rearrangement links TRBV11-2 to TRBJ2-7; D may be TRBD1 (6 bases). V shed 3 bases and J shed 4 bases, with 13 bases lying between them. CDR1 and CDR2 (germline): SGHAT, FQNNGV. The CDR3 is made up of 14 amino acids. CDR3 coding DNA: TGTGCCAGCAGCTTTCGTCCAGGGGCGTACGAGCAGTACTTC. It codes for CASSFRPGAYEQYF.

The chain uses TRBV11-1 and TRBJ2-5; D is unresolved. V lost 5 bases, J lost 3 bases, and 16 bases lay in between. Germline V gene sequence: CDR1 SGHAT, CDR2 FQDESV (reference sequence). The CDR3 is 15 residues long. The CDR3 spells CASSRGPHRKETQYF. The CDR3 DNA follows: TGTGCCAGCAGCAGAGGTCCTCACAGAAAAGAGACCCAGTACTTC.

CDR3 region: CSVGTRLIETQYF. The CDR3 DNA reads as TGCAGCGTCGGGACTAGGTTAATAGAGACCCAGTACTTC. This chain connects TRBV29-1 to TRBJ2-5; 8 bases agree with TRBD2. The CDR3 covers 13 residues. Germline-derived CDR1 and CDR2 are SQVTM and ANQGSEA. Trimming cost V 6 bases and J 4 bases; bases outside gene matches: 7.

The chain is built from TRBV30 and TRBJ1-2, with D tentatively TRBD1 (5 bases). Trimming removed 5 bases from V and 3 bases from J, with 7 bases in between. The CDR3 is 11 residues long. Germline lookup yields CDR1 GTSNPN and CDR2 SVGIG (reference sequence). CDR3 in amino acids: CAWGTYYGYTF. In DNA, the CDR3 is TGTGCCTGGGGGACTTACTATGGCTACACCTTC.

This chain joins TRBV7-9 and TRBJ2-3; the D gene could be TRBD1 or TRBD2 (7 bases each). The CDR3 contains 16 residues. V was shortened by 5 bases and J by 6 bases, with 21 bases between the two germline ends. Germline CDR1 reads SEHNR; CDR2 reads FQNEAQ (reference sequence). The CDR3 loop is CASSLTGGRGVDTQYF. In DNA form, the CDR3 reads TGTGCCAGCAGCCTCACGGGGGGCAGGGGGGTGGATACGCAGTATTTT. The entire variable domain, with the rest obtained from reference TRBV7-9 and TRBJ2-3, is as follows: DTGVSQNPRHKITKRGQNVTFRCDPISEHNRLYWYRQTLGQGPEFLTYFQNEAQLEKSRLLSDRFSAERPKGSFSTLEIQRTEQGDSAMYLCASSLTGGRGVDTQYFGPGTRLTVL.

The V call is TRBV18, the J call TRBJ2-2; 8 bases are a match to TRBD2. Germline CDR1 KGHSH, CDR2 LQKENI. This CDR3 has 16 residues. The trim removed 5 bases at V and 0 bases at J, leaving 5 bases unmatched. As DNA, the CDR3 is TGTGCCAGCTCAACCAATAGCGGGGCGAACACCGGGGAGCTGTTTTTT. Translating it yields CASSTNSGANTGELFF.

CDR3 in amino acids: CASTPGTSQETQYF. The DNA of the CDR3 is TGTGCCAGCACCCCCGGGACTAGCCAAGAGACCCAGTACTTC. The rearrangement uses TRBV6-1 and TRBJ2-5, with 8 bases matching TRBD2. This CDR3 has 14 amino acids. V was clipped by 7 bases and J by 1 base; unmatched bases: 5. Germline values: CDR1 MNHNS, CDR2 SASEGT.

The gene calls are TRBV7-2 and TRBJ1-2, with 10 nucleotides matching TRBD1. V lost 6 bases to trimming and J lost 4 bases; unmatched junction nucleotides: 5. The CDR3 has 14 residues. The germline V gene has CDR1 SGHTA and CDR2 FQGNSA. CDR3 loop: CASRHRQGAYGYTF. For the CDR3, the DNA is TGTGCCAGCAGACATAGACAGGGGGCCTATGGCTACACCTTC. Supplemented by reference TRBV7-2 and TRBJ1-2, the full variable domain reads GAGVSQSPSNKVTEKGKDVELRCDPISGHTALYWYRQSLGQGLEFLIYFQGNSAPDKSGLPSDRFSAERTGGSVSTLTIQRTQQEDSAVYLCASRHRQGAYGYTFGSGTRLTVV.

The chain links TRBV9 to TRBJ2-5, with D perhaps matching TRBD2 (5 bases). V was shortened by 0 bases and J by 1 base, with 7 bases between the two germline ends. Germline V lookup: CDR1 SGDLS, CDR2 YYNGEE. The CDR3 consists of 14 residues. CDR3 amino acids: CASSVASSQETQYF. The DNA of the CDR3 is TGTGCCAGCAGCGTAGCTAGCTCCCAAGAGACCCAGTACTTC.

In its sample, this clone was seen once. This rearrangement joins TRBV9 to TRBJ2-2; possibly TRBD1 for D (6 bases). Trimming took off 0 bases at V and 4 bases at J, with 13 bases between the two ends. The germline CDR1 and CDR2 sequences are SGDLS and YYNGEE. The CDR3 spans 16 residues. The CDR3 reads CASSVGIGGATGELFF. The CDR3, as DNA: TGTGCCAGCAGCGTAGGTATAGGGGGTGCCACCGGGGAGCTGTTTTTT.

CDR3 nucleotides: TGTGCCAGCAGCTTACCCCTTGGGGGACAGTCAAGTGGCTACACCTTC. Translation: CASSLPLGGQSSGYTF. J is TRBJ1-2 and V is TRBV5-4, with 7 bases fitting TRBD1. Germline values: CDR1 SGHNT, CDR2 YYREEE (reference sequence). V was pared by 2 bases and J by 7 bases, with 14 bases of the junction left unmatched. The length of the CDR3 is 16 residues. The complete variable domain, with remaining parts taken from reference TRBV5-4 and TRBJ1-2, reads ETGVTQSPTHLIKTRGQQVTLRCSSQSGHNTVSWYQQALGQGPQFIFQYYREEENGRGNFPPRFSGLQFPNYSSELNVNALELDDSALYLCASSLPLGGQSSGYTFGSGTRLTVV.

This sequence joins TRBV30 and TRBJ2-1, with 7 bases that match TRBD1. Germline V gene sequence: CDR1 GTSNPN, CDR2 SVGIG (reference sequence). The CDR3 is 12 amino acids. J was trimmed by 14 bases and V by 0 bases; bases with no gene match: 7. The CDR3 DNA reads as TGTGCCTGGAGTGTAGAGGGGGCACCTGAGTTCTTC. Translated: CAWSVEGAPEFF. Variable domain in full (rest from reference TRBV30 and TRBJ2-1): SQTIHQWPATLVQPVGSPLSLECTVEGTSNPNLYWYRQAAGRGLQLLFYSVGIGQISSEVPQNLSASRPQDRQFILSSKKLLLSDSGFYLCAWSVEGAPEFFGPGTRLTVL.

This clone was counted only a few times. This rearrangement joins TRBV5-1 to TRBJ2-5, with 9 bases lining up with TRBD2. The CDR3 contains 19 residues. V shed 4 bases, J shed 2 bases, and the junction held 18 bases outside the gene matches. CDR1 and CDR2 (germline): SGHRS, YFSETQ. The CDR3 is CASSPVPPSGLAGQETQYF. The CDR3 coding sequence is TGCGCCAGCAGCCCGGTTCCTCCCTCCGGTCTAGCGGGGCAAGAGACCCAGTACTTC. Together with reference TRBV5-1 and TRBJ2-5, the CDR3 gives the full variable domain: KAGVTQTPRYLIKTRGQQVTLSCSPISGHRSVSWYQQTPGQGLQFLFEYFSETQRNKGNFPGRFSGRQFSNSRSEMNVSTLELGDSALYLCASSPVPPSGLAGQETQYFGPGTRLLVL.